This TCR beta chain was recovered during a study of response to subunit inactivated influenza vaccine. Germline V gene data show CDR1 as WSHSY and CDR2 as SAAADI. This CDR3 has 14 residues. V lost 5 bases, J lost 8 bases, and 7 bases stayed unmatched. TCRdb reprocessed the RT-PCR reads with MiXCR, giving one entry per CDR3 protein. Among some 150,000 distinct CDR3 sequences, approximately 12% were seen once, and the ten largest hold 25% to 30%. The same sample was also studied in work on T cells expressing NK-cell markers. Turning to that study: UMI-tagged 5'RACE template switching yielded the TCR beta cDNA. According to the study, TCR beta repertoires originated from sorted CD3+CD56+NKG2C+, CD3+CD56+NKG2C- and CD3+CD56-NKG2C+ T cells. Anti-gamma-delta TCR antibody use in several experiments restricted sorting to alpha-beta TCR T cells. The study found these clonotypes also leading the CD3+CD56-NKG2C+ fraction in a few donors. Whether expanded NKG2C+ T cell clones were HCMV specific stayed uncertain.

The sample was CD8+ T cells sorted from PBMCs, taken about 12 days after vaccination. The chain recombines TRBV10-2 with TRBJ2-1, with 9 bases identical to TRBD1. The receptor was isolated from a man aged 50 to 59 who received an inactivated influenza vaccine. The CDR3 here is CASSRDRDKDEQFF. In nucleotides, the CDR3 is TGCGCCAGCAGTAGGGACAGGGATAAGGATGAGCAGTTCTTC.